These T cell receptor beta chains were read from a single sample in a study of technical replicates of blood from several donors. Generated by immunoSEQ multiplex PCR, the TCRdb table keeps only in-frame clones and is missing some. The sample carries 65,000 to 90,000 clones, around 92% recorded once. The sequenced sample was T cells isolated from PBMCs. These receptors were taken from a human donor in good health. Each CDR3 is given with its conserved first and last residue. The order of the fields is V gene, D gene, J gene, clone size, CDR3 DNA, CDR3 protein. A D gene is named only where the DNA matches it firmly. Size is omitted from some rows. Given values are once, few, many or a class for expanded clones.

TRBV28	-	TRBJ2-7	-	TGTGCCAGCGGGGAGGGGGGCCAAATCTACGAGCAGTACTTC	CASGEGGQIYEQYF
TRBV19	-	TRBJ2-7	few	TGTGCCAGTAGTATAAACAGGGTCCACGAGCAGTACTTC	CASSINRVHEQYF
TRBV7-9	TRBD2	TRBJ2-3	few	TGTGCCAGCAGCTTAGCAGCTAGCGGGGGGGAGACAGATACGCAGTATTTT	CASSLAASGGETDTQYF
TRBV4-1	TRBD1	TRBJ2-7	once	TGCGCCAGCAGCGAACCGGGACAGTCCTACGAGCAGTACTTC	CASSEPGQSYEQYF
TRBV28	-	TRBJ2-7	-	TGTGCCAGTAGAACAGCGGGTGAAGTTAATCAGTACTTC	CASRTAGEVNQYF
TRBV7-2	TRBD1	TRBJ2-3	-	TGTGCCAGCAGCTTTGCGGACAGGGTCGCAGATACGCAGTATTTT	CASSFADRVADTQYF
TRBV19	TRBD1	TRBJ2-1	once	TGTGCCAGTAGTATAGACTGGGACAGGAACAATGAGCAGTTCTTC	CASSIDWDRNNEQFF
TRBV7-9	TRBD1	TRBJ1-1	-	TGTGCCAGCCGCCGGGACAGGGAAGTTTATACTGAAGCTTTCTTT	CASRRDREVYTEAFF
TRBV2	-	TRBJ1-2	-	TGTGCCAGCACCAGGGAGGAACCTAACTATGGCTACACCTTC	CASTREEPNYGYTF
TRBV6-1	TRBD1	TRBJ2-1	-	TGTGCCAGCACAGGGGGCTGGTTTAACAATGAGCAGTTCTTC	CASTGGWFNNEQFF
TRBV7-9	-	TRBJ2-2	-	TGTGCCAGCAGCATTAGCGGCACCGGGGAGCTGTTTTTT	CASSISGTGELFF